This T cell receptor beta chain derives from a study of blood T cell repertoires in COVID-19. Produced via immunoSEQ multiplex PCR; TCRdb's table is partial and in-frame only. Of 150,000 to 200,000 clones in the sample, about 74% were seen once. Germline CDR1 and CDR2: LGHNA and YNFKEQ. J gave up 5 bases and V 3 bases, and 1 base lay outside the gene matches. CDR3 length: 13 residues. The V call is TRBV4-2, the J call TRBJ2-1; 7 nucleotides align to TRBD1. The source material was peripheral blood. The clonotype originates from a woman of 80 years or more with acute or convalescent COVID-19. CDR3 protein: CASSHDRDNEQFF. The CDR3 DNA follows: TGTGCCAGCAGCCACGACAGGGACAATGAGCAGTTCTTC.